These T cell receptor beta chains were read from a single sample in a study of T-cell reconstitution after alpha-beta-depleted transplantation in children. MiXCR, run by TCRdb on the PCR reads, gives a single entry per CDR3 protein. The sample includes 98,000 or so distinct CDR3 sequences, more than 20% seen only once; the top ten take about a fifth. The sequencing here drew on PBMCs, taken before TCRalphabeta/CD19-depleted stem cell transplant. The receptor set was obtained from a boy aged 2-9 years with acute lymphoblastic leukemia, due to receive a stem cell transplant. Each CDR3 is given with its conserved first and last residue. The order of the fields is J gene, clone size, D gene, V gene, CDR3 DNA, CDR3 protein. D genes are given only for firm matches. Rows may omit the clone size; those that give it use once, few, many or a size class.

>TRBJ1-1|-|-|TRBV29-1
TGCAGCTTCTTAGGTATCATGAACACTGAAGCTTTCTTT
CSFLGIMNTEAFF
>TRBJ2-1|-|-|TRBV12-3/TRBV12-4
TGTGCCAGCAGCTTCGACTTGGGTGAGCAGTTCTTC
CASSFDLGEQFF
>TRBJ2-5|few|-|TRBV9
TGTGCCAGCAGCGTAGCTCCCCATGGTACTGAGGAGACCCAGTACTTC
CASSVAPHGTEETQYF
>TRBJ2-5|few|-|TRBV29-1
TGCAGCGTTGGACGCGAGACCCAGTACTTC
CSVGRETQYF
>TRBJ2-1|many|-|TRBV4-2
TGTGCCAGCAGCCAAGATGCCAGCGGAGGGGCCAATGAGCAGTTCTTC
CASSQDASGGANEQFF
>TRBJ1-1|-|-|TRBV2
TGTGCCAGCAGAGATCCAGGGACTGAAGCTTTCTTT
CASRDPGTEAFF
>TRBJ2-7|-|-|TRBV5-1
TGCGCCAGCAGCATACGACAAGGTGCCCCTTACGAGCAGTACTTC
CASSIRQGAPYEQYF
>TRBJ2-3|few|-|TRBV11-2
TGTGCCAGCAGCTCCCTAGAGCGGAGGGGCACAGATACGCAGTATTTT
CASSSLERRGTDTQYF
>TRBJ2-3|-|-|TRBV12-3/TRBV12-4
TGTGCCAGCAGGCCCCGGGGGTCAGCGGCAGATACGCAGTATTTT
CASRPRGSAADTQYF
>TRBJ2-7|few|-|TRBV27
TGTGCCAGCTCCATGGGGGGCTACGAGCAGTACTTC
CASSMGGYEQYF
>TRBJ1-4|-|-|TRBV7-2
TGTGCCAGCAGCCGAACACTCTACCTTAATGAAAAACTGTTTTTT
CASSRTLYLNEKLFF
>TRBJ2-1|-|-|TRBV6-2/TRBV6-3
TGTGCCAGCACCGCCACAGCATACAATGAGCAGTTCTTC
CASTATAYNEQFF
>TRBJ2-3|many|-|TRBV5-1
TGCGCCAGCAGCTGGGGGGGCAGGACAGATACGCAGTATTTT
CASSWGGRTDTQYF
>TRBJ2-2|few|TRBD2|TRBV3-1
TGTGCCAGCAGCACACGTCTAGCGGGAGGGCGGAACACCGGGGAGCTGTTTTTT
CASSTRLAGGRNTGELFF
>TRBJ2-1|few|-|TRBV10-3
TGTGCCATCGCCTTGCGGCCAAGCTCCTACAATGAGCAGTTCTTC
CAIALRPSSYNEQFF
>TRBJ2-1|-|-|TRBV21-1
TGTGCCAGCACTGGTAGCGGTAACCCCAATGAGCAGTTCTTC
CASTGSGNPNEQFF
>TRBJ2-7|few|-|TRBV5-6
TGTGCCAGCAGCACCCTGTCTTTTGGCTACGAGCAGTACTTC
CASSTLSFGYEQYF
>TRBJ2-5|once|-|TRBV20-1
TGCAGTGAGGGGGGAGCGACAGAGACCCAGTACTTC
CSEGGATETQYF
>TRBJ2-7|-|-|TRBV5-6
TGTGCCAGCAGCGCCCGGGACAAGGACTACGAGCAGTACTTC
CASSARDKDYEQYF
>TRBJ2-3|-|-|TRBV11-2
TGTGCCAGCAGCTTAAATTTATCGCCAGATACGCAGTATTTT
CASSLNLSPDTQYF
>TRBJ2-7|many|-|TRBV5-1
TGCGCCAGCAGCTTAAGACAGTTGTCCCACGAGCAGTACTTC
CASSLRQLSHEQYF
>TRBJ2-5|many|-|TRBV20-1
TGCAGTGCTAGAGTTAGGGCCCTTTTAGCGGAGGGGCCGGGAGAGACCCAGTACTTC
CSARVRALLAEGPGETQYF
>TRBJ1-3|-|TRBD1|TRBV29-1
TGCAGCGTTGGATCCGGGACAGGGACAGGAAACACCATATATTTT
CSVGSGTGTGNTIYF
>TRBJ2-3|few|-|TRBV5-5
TGTGCCAGCAGCAGGGGACACCGCGGAGGGACAGATACGCAGTATTTT
CASSRGHRGGTDTQYF
>TRBJ2-1|many|TRBD1|TRBV6-5
TGTGCCAGCAGCGGACAGGGTAATGAGCAGTTCTTC
CASSGQGNEQFF
>TRBJ2-1|few|-|TRBV20-1
TGCAGTGCTAGAGACTTGGTCAATGAGCAGTTCTTC
CSARDLVNEQFF
>TRBJ1-1|few|-|TRBV7-9
TGTGCCAGCAGCCCAGTGGAGGGGGAAGCTTTCTTT
CASSPVEGEAFF
>TRBJ2-7|many|-|TRBV9
TGTGCCAGCAGCCACGGGACGGGAGCCTACGAGCAGTACTTC
CASSHGTGAYEQYF
>TRBJ1-3|few|TRBD1|TRBV6-1
TGTGCCAGCACCCGGACAGGGGGTCTCTCTGGAAACACCATATATTTT
CASTRTGGLSGNTIYF
>TRBJ1-1|-|-|TRBV6-1
TGTGCCAGCAGTCCACTCCGGGGGAACACTGAAGCTTTCTTT
CASSPLRGNTEAFF
>TRBJ2-3|-|TRBD1|TRBV10-3
TGTGCCATCCACAGGGGTCTAGAAGACGATACGCAGTATTTT
CAIHRGLEDDTQYF